The clone carrying this T cell receptor beta chain was observed a handful of times. From germline, CDR1 is LGHNA and CDR2 YSLEER. V shed 4 bases and J 3 bases; nucleotides not matched to a gene: 5. The CDR3 is made up of 15 amino acids. TCRdb re-called the RT-PCR reads through MiXCR, storing one row per CDR3 protein. The table has about 680,000 distinct CDR3 sequences, 14% seen once. The rearrangement links TRBV4-3 to TRBJ1-4; 7 positions agree with TRBD1. Sequenced sample: memory CD4+ T cells from blood. This clonotype was obtained from a female donor in good health, serving as a healthy control. The CDR3 loop is CASSPARGANEKLFF. CDR3 in DNA: TGCGCCAGCAGCCCCGCCAGGGGGGCTAATGAAAAACTGTTTTTT.